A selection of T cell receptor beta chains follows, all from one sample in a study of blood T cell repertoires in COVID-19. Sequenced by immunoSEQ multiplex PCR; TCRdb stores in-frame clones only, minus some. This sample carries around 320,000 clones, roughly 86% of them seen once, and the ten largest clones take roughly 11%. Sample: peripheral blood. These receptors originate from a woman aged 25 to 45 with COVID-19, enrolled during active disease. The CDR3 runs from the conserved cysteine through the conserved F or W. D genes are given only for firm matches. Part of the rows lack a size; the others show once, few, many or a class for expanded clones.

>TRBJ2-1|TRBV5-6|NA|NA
CASSWDNSYNEQFF
TGTGCCAGCAGCTGGGACAACTCCTACAATGAGCAGTTCTTC
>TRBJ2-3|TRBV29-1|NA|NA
CSVEDRGDTQYF
TGCAGCGTTGAAGATAGAGGAGATACGCAGTATTTT
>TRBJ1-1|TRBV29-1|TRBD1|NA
CSVWGQGRRGNTEAFF
TGCAGCGTTTGGGGACAGGGACGAAGGGGGAACACTGAAGCTTTCTTT
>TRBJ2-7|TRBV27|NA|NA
CASSLSGYSYEQYF
TGTGCCAGCAGTTTGAGCGGGTACTCCTACGAGCAGTACTTC
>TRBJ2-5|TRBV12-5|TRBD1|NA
CASGWIGGQGQETQYF
TGTGCTAGTGGGTGGATAGGGGGACAGGGCCAAGAGACCCAGTACTTC
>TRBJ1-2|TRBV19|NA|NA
CASRPSSGLPYYTF
TGTGCCAGTAGGCCTTCTTCGGGACTGCCTTACTACACCTTC
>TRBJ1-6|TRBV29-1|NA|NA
CSALTEYNSPLHF
TGCAGCGCTCTAACAGAGTATAATTCACCCCTCCACTTT
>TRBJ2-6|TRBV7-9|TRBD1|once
CASSTNDRAAGANVLTF
TGTGCCAGCAGCACCAACGACAGGGCCGCTGGGGCCAACGTCCTGACTTTC
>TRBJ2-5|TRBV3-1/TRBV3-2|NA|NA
CASSQDFADYPQETQYF
TGTGCCAGCAGCCAAGATTTCGCGGACTACCCCCAAGAGACCCAGTACTTC
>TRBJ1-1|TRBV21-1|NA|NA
CASSKWTGEAFF
TGTGCCAGCAGCAAATGGACAGGAGAAGCTTTCTTT
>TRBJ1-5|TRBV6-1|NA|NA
CASSDRGSNQPQHF
TGTGCCAGCAGTGACCGGGGGAGCAATCAGCCCCAGCATTTT
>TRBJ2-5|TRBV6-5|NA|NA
CASRPQGEETQYF
TGTGCCAGCAGACCACAGGGAGAAGAGACCCAGTACTTC
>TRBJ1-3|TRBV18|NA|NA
CASSLAGISGNTIYF
TGTGCCAGCTCACTCGCAGGGATCTCTGGAAACACCATATATTTT
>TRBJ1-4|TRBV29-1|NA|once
CSGTVGGAGEKLFF
TGCAGCGGCACGGTTGGGGGAGCGGGTGAAAAACTGTTTTTT
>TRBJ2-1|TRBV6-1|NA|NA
CASSQGTTNEQFF
TGTGCCAGCAGTCAGGGGACGACCAATGAGCAGTTCTTC
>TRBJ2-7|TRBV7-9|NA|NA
CASSHPIHEQYF
TGTGCCAGCAGCCATCCTATCCACGAGCAGTACTTC
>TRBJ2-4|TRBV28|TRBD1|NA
CASRLDRGNIQYF
TGTGCCAGCCGACTGGACAGGGGCAACATTCAGTACTTC
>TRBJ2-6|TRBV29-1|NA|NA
CSVDWSSGANVLTF
TGCAGCGTTGATTGGAGCTCTGGGGCCAACGTCCTGACTTTC
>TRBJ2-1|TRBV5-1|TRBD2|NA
CASSLAGGAFSYNEQFF
TGCGCCAGCAGCTTGGCCGGGGGGGCTTTCTCCTACAATGAGCAGTTCTTC
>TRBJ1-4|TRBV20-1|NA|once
CSASGGGAGEKLFF
TGCAGTGCTAGTGGAGGGGGGGCTGGGGAAAAACTGTTTTTT
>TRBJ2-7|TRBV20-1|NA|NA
CSGKRSYEQYF
TGCAGTGGGAAGAGGAGCTACGAGCAGTACTTC
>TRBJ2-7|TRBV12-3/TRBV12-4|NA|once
CATRGALSYEQYF
TGTGCCACTCGGGGGGCTTTATCCTACGAGCAGTACTTC
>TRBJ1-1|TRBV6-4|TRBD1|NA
CASSEGQGNTEAFF
TGTGCCAGCAGTGAAGGACAGGGCAACACTGAAGCTTTCTTT
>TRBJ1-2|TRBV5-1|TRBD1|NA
CASSSDRGGYTF
TGCGCCAGCAGCTCTGACAGGGGTGGCTACACCTTC
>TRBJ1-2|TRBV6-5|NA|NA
CASREGPRDIYGYTF
TGTGCCAGCAGGGAGGGACCGCGGGATATATATGGCTACACCTTC
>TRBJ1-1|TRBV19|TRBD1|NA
CALRTGGFDTEAFF
TGTGCCTTACGGACAGGGGGCTTTGACACTGAAGCTTTCTTT
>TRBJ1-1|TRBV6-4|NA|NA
CASRIEGNTEAFF
TGTGCCAGCAGGATCGAGGGAAACACTGAAGCTTTCTTT
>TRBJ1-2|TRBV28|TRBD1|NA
CASSLDRVVGAYGYTF
TGTGCCAGCAGCCTAGACAGGGTTGTAGGGGCCTATGGCTACACCTTC
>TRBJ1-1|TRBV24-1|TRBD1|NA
CATRRGQGDTEAFF
TGTGCCACCAGGAGGGGACAGGGAGACACTGAAGCTTTCTTT
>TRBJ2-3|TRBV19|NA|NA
CASRGDLARTDTQYF
TGTGCCAGTAGAGGGGATTTAGCCCGCACAGATACGCAGTATTTT
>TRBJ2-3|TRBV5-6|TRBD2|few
CASIAGATDTQYF
TGTGCCAGCATAGCGGGGGCCACAGATACGCAGTATTTT
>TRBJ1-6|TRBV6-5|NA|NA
CASGFLDGGYSPLHF
TGTGCCAGCGGTTTTCTGGACGGAGGCTATTCACCCCTCCACTTT
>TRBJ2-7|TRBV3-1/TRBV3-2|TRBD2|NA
CASSQVGGGVDVEQYF
TGTGCCAGCAGCCAAGTAGGTGGGGGGGTCGACGTAGAGCAGTACTTC
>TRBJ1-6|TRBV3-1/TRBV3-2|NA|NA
CASSSRDNSPLHF
TGTGCCAGCAGCTCCCGGGACAACTCACCCCTCCACTTT
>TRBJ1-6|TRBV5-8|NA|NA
CASSRDTSNSPLHF
TGTGCCAGCAGCCGGGACACCTCTAATTCACCCCTCCACTTT
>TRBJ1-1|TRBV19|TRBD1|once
CASSGPRTGRDEAFF
TGTGCCAGTAGTGGCCCAAGGACAGGGAGGGATGAAGCTTTCTTT
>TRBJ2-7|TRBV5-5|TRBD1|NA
CASSPRDSSYEQYF
TGTGCCAGCAGCCCCCGGGACAGCTCCTACGAGCAGTACTTC
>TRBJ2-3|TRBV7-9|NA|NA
CASSSRNRAPDTQYF
TGTGCCAGCAGCTCCCGCAACAGGGCCCCAGATACGCAGTATTTT
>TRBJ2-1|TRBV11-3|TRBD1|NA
CASSQGQGAYNEQFF
TGTGCCAGCAGCCAGGGACAGGGGGCCTACAATGAGCAGTTCTTC
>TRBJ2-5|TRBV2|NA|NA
CASILTAGSQYF
TGTGCCAGCATCTTAACGGCGGGGTCCCAGTACTTC
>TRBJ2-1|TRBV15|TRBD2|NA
CATSERSSGAYNEQFF
TGTGCCACCAGCGAAAGGTCTAGCGGGGCTTACAATGAGCAGTTCTTC
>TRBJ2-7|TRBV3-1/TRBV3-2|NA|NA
CASSQGWGAIYEQYF
TGTGCCAGCAGCCAAGGATGGGGAGCAATCTACGAGCAGTACTTC
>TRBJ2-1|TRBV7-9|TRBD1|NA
CAGSGQGARNEQFF
TGTGCCGGTTCGGGACAGGGGGCTCGGAATGAGCAGTTCTTC
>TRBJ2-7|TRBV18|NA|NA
CASSPPTPGAYEQYF
TGTGCCAGCTCACCACCGACCCCCGGGGCCTACGAGCAGTACTTC
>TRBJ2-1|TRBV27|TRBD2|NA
CASRILGLGTSPPSRGEQFF
TGTGCCAGCCGAATTCTAGGACTCGGGACTAGCCCGCCCTCCAGGGGTGAGCAGTTCTTC